This entry is about one T cell receptor (beta chain). The antigen remains unidentified. This table comes from immunoSEQ multiplex PCR, and its TCRdb copy is limited to in-frame clones, with some not included. Among tens of thousands of clones listed, around 89% were seen once. Trimming took off 4 bases at V and 0 bases at J, with 13 bases between the two ends. The CDR3 spans 15 residues. CDR1 and CDR2 (germline): MGHDK, SYGVNS. The entry originates in a study of neoadjuvant nivolumab and ipilimumab in lung cancer. Study at large: The combination arm added day-1 ipilimumab 1 mg/kg to nivolumab 3 mg/kg on days 1, 15, 29.

Study-wide findings and caveats: Only a small number of samples underwent TCR sequencing. Only two of four nivolumab-treated tumors gained richness and clonality by surgery.

This chain links TRBV25-1 with TRBJ2-7, with D possibly matching TRBD2 (6 bases). Specimen: blood, collected before neoadjuvant nivolumab, alone or with ipilimumab. The origin of this receptor is an adult with non-small cell lung cancer. Some clones in this sample may be carry-over from other donors' samples. The chain's CDR3 is CASSAPGTFSYEQYF. CDR3 DNA: TGTGCCAGCAGTGCTCCCGGGACTTTCTCCTACGAGCAGTACTTC.